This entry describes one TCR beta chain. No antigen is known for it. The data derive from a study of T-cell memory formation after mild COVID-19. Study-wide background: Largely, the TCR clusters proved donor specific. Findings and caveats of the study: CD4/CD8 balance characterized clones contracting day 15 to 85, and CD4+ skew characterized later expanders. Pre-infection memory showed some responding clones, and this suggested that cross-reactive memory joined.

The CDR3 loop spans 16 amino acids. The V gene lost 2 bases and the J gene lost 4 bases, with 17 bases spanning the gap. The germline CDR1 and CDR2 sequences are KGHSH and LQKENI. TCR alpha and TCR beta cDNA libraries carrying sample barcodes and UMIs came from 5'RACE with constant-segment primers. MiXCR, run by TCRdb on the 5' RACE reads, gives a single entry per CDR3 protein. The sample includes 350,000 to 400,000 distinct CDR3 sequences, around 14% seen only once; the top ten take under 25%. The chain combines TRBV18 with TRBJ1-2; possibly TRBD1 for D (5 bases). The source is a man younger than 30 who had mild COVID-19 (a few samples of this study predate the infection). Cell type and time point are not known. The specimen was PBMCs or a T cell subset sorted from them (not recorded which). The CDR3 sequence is CASSPARQIFSYGYTF. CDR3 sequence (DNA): TGTGCCAGCTCACCAGCAAGACAGATCTTTAGCTATGGCTACACCTTC.